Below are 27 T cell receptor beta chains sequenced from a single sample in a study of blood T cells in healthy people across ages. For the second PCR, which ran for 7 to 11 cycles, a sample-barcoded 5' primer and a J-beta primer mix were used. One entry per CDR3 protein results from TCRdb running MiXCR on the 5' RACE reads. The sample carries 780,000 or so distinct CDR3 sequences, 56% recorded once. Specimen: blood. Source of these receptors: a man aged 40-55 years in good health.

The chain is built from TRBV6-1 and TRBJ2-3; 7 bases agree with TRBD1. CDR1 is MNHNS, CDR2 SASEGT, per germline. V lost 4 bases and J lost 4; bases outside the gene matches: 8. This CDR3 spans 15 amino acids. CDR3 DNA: TGTGCCAGCAGTGGGAAGACAGGGTCCCCAGATACGCAGTATTTT. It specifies CASSGKTGSPDTQYF.

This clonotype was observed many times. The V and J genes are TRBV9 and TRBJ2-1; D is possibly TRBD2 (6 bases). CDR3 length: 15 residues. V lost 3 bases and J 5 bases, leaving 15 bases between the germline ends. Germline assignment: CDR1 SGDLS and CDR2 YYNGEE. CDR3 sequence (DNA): TGTGCCAGCAGCGCATCGGCGGGGAGAGACAATGAGCAGTTCTTC. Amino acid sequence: CASSASAGRDNEQFF.

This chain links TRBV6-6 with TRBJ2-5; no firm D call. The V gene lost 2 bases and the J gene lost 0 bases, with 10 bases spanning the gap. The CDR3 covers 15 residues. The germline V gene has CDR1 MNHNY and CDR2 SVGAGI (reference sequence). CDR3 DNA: TGTGCCAGCAGTTACCGAGGTCCGCACCAAGAGACCCAGTACTTC. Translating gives CASSYRGPHQETQYF.

The CDR3 spells CATSRESVQVLTYEQYF. As DNA, the CDR3 is TGTGCCACCAGCAGAGAATCGGTCCAGGTTCTAACCTACGAGCAGTACTTC. This rearrangement joins TRBV15 to TRBJ2-7; D is ambiguous. The CDR3 covers 17 residues. Germline lookup yields CDR1 LNHNV and CDR2 YYDKDF (reference sequence). Trimming stripped 0 bases from V and 2 bases from J, with 17 bases between.

The DNA of the CDR3 is TGCAGTGCTAGAGATATCCTAGCGGGAGTGGCCAATGAGCAGTTCTTC. It is translated as CSARDILAGVANEQFF. The chain uses TRBV20-1 and TRBJ2-1; 10 bases are shared with TRBD2. The CDR3 consists of 16 residues. Trimming took 0 bases from V and 6 from J; bases not matched to a gene: 8. The germline gives CDR1 DFQATT, CDR2 SNEGSKA (reference sequence).

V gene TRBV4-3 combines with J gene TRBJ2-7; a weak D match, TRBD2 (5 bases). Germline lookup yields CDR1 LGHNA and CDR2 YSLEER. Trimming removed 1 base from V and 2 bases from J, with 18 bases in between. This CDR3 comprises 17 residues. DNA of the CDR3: TGCGCCAGCAGCCAAGGTGTAGGCCAGAGGGCCACCTACGAGCAGTACTTC. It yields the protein CASSQGVGQRATYEQYF.

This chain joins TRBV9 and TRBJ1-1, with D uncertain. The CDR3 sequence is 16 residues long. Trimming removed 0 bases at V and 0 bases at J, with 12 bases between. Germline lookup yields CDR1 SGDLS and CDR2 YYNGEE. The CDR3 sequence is CASSVEASGLNTEAFF. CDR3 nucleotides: TGTGCCAGCAGCGTAGAGGCGAGTGGGTTGAACACTGAAGCTTTCTTT.

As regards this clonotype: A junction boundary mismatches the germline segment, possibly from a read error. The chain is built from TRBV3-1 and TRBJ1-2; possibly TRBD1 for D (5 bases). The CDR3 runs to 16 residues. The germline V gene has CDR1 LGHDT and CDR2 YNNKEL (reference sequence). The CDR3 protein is CASSQKRTTIGRGFTF. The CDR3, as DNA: TGTGCCAGCAGCCAGAAACGGACAACAATAGGACGTGGCTTCACCTTC.

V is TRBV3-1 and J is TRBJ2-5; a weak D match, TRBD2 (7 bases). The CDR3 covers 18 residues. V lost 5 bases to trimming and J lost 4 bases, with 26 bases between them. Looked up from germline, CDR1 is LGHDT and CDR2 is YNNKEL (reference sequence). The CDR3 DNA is TGTGCCAGCAGCTCACACCTAAAGGGGGGGGGGCACCTAGAGACCCAGTACTTC. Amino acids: CASSSHLKGGGHLETQYF.

CDR3 sequence: CASSVPPSYEAFF. In DNA, the CDR3 is TGTGCCAGCAGTGTCCCCCCTAGTTATGAAGCTTTCTTT. This rearrangement joins TRBV28 to TRBJ1-1; D remains ambiguous. The CDR3 is made up of 13 amino acids. V lost 5 bases, J lost 7 bases, and 14 bases lay in between. Germline assignment: CDR1 MDHEN and CDR2 SYDVKM.

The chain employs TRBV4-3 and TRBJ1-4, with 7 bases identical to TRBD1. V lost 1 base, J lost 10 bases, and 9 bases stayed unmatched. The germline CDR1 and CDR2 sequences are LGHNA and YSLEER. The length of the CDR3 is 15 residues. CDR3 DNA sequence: TGCGCCAGCAGCCAAGGAGGGGACAGACGGGGAAAACTGTTTTTT. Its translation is CASSQGGDRRGKLFF.

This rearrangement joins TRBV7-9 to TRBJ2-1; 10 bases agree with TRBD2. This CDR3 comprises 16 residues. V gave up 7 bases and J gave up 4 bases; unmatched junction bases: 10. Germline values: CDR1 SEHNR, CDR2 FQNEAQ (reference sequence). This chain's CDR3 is CASTHELAGIYNEQFF. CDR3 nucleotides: TGTGCCAGCACCCATGAACTAGCGGGGATATACAATGAGCAGTTCTTC.

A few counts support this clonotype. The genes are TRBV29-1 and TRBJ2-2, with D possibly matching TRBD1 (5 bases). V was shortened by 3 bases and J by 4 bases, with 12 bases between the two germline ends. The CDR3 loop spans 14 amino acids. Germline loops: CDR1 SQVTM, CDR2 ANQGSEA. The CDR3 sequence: CSVEAGWSTGELFF. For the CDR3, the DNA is TGCAGCGTTGAGGCAGGGTGGAGCACCGGGGAGCTGTTTTTT.

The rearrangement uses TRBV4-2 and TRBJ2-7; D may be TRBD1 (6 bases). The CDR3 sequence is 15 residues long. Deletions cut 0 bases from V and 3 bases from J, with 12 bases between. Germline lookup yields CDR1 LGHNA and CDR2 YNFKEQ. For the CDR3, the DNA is TGTGCCAGCAGCCAAGATGGGGCAGGGGACTACGAGCAGTACTTC. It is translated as CASSQDGAGDYEQYF.

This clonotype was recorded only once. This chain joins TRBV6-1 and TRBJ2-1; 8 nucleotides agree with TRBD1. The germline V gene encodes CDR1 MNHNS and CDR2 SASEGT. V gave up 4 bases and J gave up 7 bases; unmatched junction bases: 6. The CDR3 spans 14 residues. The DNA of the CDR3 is TGTGCCAGCAGTGCTAGGACAGGGCGGAATGAGCAGTTCTTC. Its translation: CASSARTGRNEQFF.

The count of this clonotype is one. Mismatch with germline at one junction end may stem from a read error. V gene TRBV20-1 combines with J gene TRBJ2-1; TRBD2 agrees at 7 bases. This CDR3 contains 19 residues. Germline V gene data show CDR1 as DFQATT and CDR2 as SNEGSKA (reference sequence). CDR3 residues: CNARGCPERLAHLENEQFF. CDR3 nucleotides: TGCAATGCTAGAGGTTGCCCGGAAAGACTAGCCCACTTGGAGAATGAGCAGTTCTTC.

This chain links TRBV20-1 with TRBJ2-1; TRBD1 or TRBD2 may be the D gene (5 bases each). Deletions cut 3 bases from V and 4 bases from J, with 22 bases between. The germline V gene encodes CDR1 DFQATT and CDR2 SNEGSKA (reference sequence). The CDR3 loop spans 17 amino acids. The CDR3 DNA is TGCAGTGCTAGCGACCTGAACCCGGGACGGGCATACAATGAGCAGTTCTTC. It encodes CSASDLNPGRAYNEQFF.

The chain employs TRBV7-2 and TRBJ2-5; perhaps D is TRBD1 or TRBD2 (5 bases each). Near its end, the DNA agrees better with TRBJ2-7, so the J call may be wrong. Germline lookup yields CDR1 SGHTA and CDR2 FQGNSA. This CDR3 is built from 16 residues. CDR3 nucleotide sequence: TGTGCCAGCAGGCTAACTACGGGACGGTACTCCTACGAGCAGTACTTC. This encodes CASRLTTGRYSYEQYF.

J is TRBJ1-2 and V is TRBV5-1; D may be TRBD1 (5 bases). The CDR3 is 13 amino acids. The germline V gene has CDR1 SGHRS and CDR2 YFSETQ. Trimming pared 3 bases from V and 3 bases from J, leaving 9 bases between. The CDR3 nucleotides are TGCGCCAGCAGCTCGGACATCGACTATGGCTACACCTTC. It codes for CASSSDIDYGYTF. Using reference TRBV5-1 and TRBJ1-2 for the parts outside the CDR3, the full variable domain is KAGVTQTPRYLIKTRGQQVTLSCSPISGHRSVSWYQQTPGQGLQFLFEYFSETQRNKGNFPGRFSGRQFSNSRSEMNVSTLELGDSALYLCASSSDIDYGYTFGSGTRLTVV.

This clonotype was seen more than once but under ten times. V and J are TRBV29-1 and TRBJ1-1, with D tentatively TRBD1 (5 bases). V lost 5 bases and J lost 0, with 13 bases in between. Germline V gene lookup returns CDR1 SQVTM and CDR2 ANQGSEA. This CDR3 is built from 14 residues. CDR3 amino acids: CSVKPGLMNTEAFF. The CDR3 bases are TGCAGCGTTAAACCGGGGCTTATGAACACTGAAGCTTTCTTT.

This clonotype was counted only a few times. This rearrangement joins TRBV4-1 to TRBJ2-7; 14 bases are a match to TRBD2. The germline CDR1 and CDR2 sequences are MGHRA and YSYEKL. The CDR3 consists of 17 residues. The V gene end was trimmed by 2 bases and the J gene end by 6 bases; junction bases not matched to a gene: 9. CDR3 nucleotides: TGCGCCAGCAGCCAACCGGGACTAGCGGGAGTATCGGGCGAGCAGTACTTC. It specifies CASSQPGLAGVSGEQYF.

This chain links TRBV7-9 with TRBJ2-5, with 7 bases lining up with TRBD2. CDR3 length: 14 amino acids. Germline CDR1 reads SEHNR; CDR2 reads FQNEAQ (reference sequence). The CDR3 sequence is CVSQWASGQETQYF. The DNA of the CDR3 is TGTGTCAGTCAGTGGGCTAGCGGACAAGAGACCCAGTACTTC.

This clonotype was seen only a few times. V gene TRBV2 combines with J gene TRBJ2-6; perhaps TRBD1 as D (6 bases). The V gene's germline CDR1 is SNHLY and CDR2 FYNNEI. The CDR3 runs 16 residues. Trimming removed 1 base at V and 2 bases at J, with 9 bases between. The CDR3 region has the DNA TGTGCCAGCAGTGAAGAACAGGGTACTGGGGCCAACGTCCTGACTTTC. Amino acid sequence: CASSEEQGTGANVLTF.

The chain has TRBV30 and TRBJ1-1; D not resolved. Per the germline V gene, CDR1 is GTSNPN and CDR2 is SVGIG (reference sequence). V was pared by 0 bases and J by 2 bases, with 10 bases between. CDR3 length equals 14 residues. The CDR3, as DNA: TGTGCCTGGAGTGTACGCACCACCAACACTGAAGCTTTCTTT. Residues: CAWSVRTTNTEAFF.

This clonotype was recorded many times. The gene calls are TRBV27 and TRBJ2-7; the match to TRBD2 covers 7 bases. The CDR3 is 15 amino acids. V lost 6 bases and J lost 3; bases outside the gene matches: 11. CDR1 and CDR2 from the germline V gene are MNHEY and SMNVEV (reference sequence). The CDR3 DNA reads TGTGCCAGCAGCATTAACCCGGGACTACGCTACGAGCAGTACTTC. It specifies CASSINPGLRYEQYF.

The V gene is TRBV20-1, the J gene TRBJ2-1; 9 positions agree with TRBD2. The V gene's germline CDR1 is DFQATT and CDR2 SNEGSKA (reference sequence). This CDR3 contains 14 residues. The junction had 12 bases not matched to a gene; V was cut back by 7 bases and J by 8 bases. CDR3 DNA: TGCAGTGGCCGGGGGGCGGGAGGGCAGGATGAGCAGTTCTTC. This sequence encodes CSGRGAGGQDEQFF.

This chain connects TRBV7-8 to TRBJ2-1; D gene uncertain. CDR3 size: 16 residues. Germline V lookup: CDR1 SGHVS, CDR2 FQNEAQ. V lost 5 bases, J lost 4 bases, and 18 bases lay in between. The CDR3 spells CASSQKEPGSYNEQFF. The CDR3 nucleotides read TGTGCCAGCAGCCAAAAAGAGCCGGGTTCTTACAATGAGCAGTTCTTC.